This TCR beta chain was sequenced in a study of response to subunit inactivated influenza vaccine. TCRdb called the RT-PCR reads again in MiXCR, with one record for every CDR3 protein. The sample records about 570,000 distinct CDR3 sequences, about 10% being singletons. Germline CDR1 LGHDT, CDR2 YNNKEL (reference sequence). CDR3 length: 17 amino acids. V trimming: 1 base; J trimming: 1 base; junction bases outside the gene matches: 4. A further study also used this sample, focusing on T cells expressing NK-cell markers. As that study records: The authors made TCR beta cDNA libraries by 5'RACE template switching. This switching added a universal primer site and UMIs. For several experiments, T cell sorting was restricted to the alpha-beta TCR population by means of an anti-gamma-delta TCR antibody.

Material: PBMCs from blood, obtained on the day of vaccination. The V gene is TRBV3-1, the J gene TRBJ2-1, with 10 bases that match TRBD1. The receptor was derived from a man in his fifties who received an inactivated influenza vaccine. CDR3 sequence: CASSQGTGQGSYNEQFF. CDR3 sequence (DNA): TGTGCCAGCAGCCAAGGAACGGGACAGGGGTCCTACAATGAGCAGTTCTTC.